Listed below are T cell receptor beta chains from one sample, sequenced in a study of CD8+ T cells in alopecia areata. TCRdb's copy holds only in-frame clones and misses some; the assay was immunoSEQ multiplex PCR. Of 200,000 to 250,000 clones detected, under 60% appear once; the ten largest clones hold around 1.5%. The specimen comprised CD4+ T cells sorted from blood, sampled at week 4, from a patient treated with tofacitinib. The receptors derive from a human donor with alopecia areata. Each CDR3 is given with its conserved first and last residue.

v_gene	CDR3aa
TRBV27	CASSLKGQGTYGYTF
TRBV2	CASDKLNTEAFF
TRBV15	CATSRDGTAYEQYF
TRBV5-4	CASSLSTGDTGELFF
TRBV30	CAWRTRVNTGELFF
TRBV25-1	CASSEWGDNEKLFF
TRBV29-1	CSVELADTQYF
TRBV29-1	CSVDRSGGARDTQYF
TRBV19	CASSSSETQYF
TRBV7-8	CASSSRDTGANVLTF
TRBV5-6	CASSLMEGGYAF
TRBV30	CAWSVTGNQPQHF
TRBV5-6	CASSLGTAREWGKLFF
TRBV5-6	CASSSGGPIDTQYF
TRBV29-1	CSVEVGYYGYTF
TRBV6-5	CASSPGIGYGYTF
TRBV5-1	CASSIDSAYEQYF
TRBV2	CASSGLLGDITYEQYF
TRBV15	CATSSRTSGGKETQYF
TRBV9	CASSVSGGASFSYNEQFF
TRBV29-1	CSVVGRSYNEQFF
TRBV4-3	CASSQDRQGGGYGYTF
TRBV18	CASSPTGPNEQFF
TRBV29-1	CSVIPTQETQYF
TRBV4-3	CASSQIRNSPLHF
TRBV30	CAWSVRAGIGNQPQHF
TRBV28	CASSQGQGNTEAFF
TRBV29-1	CSALSRIQVRTGAEQFF
TRBV29-1	CSVDEGGWTEAFF
TRBV11-2	CASSSPTEYGYTF
TRBV9	CASSGRGGIGPYNEQFF
TRBV29-1	CSVLRGTPSGQYF
TRBV5-1	CASSPAHSGANVLTF
TRBV6-5	CASRRGSQETQYF
TRBV10-3	CAINRDQRDTEAFF
TRBV29-1	CSVDPGYTF
TRBV14	CASSPRLAIDTQYF
TRBV29-1	CSTGQGIDQPQHF
TRBV5-1	CASSLRKRESTDTQYF
TRBV7-9	CASSQDETQYF
TRBV7-2	CASSLGQGDNQPQHF
TRBV7-8	CASRQWGETQYF
TRBV30	CAWSPGRWLEYGYTF
TRBV29-1	CSVELGEQYF
TRBV9	CASSEGENYGYTF
TRBV30	CAWSGQGNSPLHF
TRBV9	CASSETGMRNTEAFF
TRBV11-2	CASSLGGANVLTF
TRBV29-1	CSVGTGRRAQYF
TRBV2	CASRGGAAEKLFF
TRBV30	CAWSVQPGAVKNGYTF
TRBV29-1	CSVDNPGGQGQRGYTF
TRBV18	CASSPKQETQYF
TRBV5-1	CASSLGRGPKNIQYF
TRBV9	CASRRDLNNSPLHF
TRBV6-1	CASRPGVTTEAFF